Shown below are 19 T cell receptor beta chains from a single sample sequenced in a study of technical replicates of blood from several donors. Here immunoSEQ multiplex PCR was the method, and the copy in TCRdb shows in-frame clones only, minus some. Seen here are about 79,000 clones, around 92% observed once, and the top ten hold approximately 0.4%. The sequencing input was T cells isolated from PBMCs. Source of these receptors: a human donor in good health. Some clones in this sample may be carry-over from other donors' samples.

The rearrangement links TRBV7-2 to TRBJ2-5; weak D call: TRBD1 (5 bases). CDR3 length equals 13 residues. V gave up 1 base and J gave up 4 bases, with 7 bases separating them. Germline-derived CDR1 and CDR2 are SGHTA and FQGNSA. CDR3 nucleotides: TGTGCCAGCAGCTTAGGCAGGGCAGAGACCCAGTACTTC. Its protein product is CASSLGRAETQYF.

A few counts support this clone. The rearrangement uses TRBV18 and TRBJ1-2; TRBD1 agrees at 7 bases. The CDR3 runs 13 residues. The V gene end was trimmed by 8 bases and the J gene end by 10 bases; junction bases not matched to a gene: 13. Germline V gene data show CDR1 as KGHSH and CDR2 as LQKENI. Here the CDR3 DNA reads TGTGCCAGCGCCGCCCTGACAGGGTTTGACTACACCTTC. Protein product: CASAALTGFDYTF.

CDR3 residues: CASTRMGVGGQPQHF. The CDR3 DNA follows: TGTGCCAGCACCCGAATGGGAGTGGGTGGTCAGCCCCAGCATTTT. The gene calls are TRBV6-1 and TRBJ1-5; no definite D call. Germline values: CDR1 MNHNS, CDR2 SASEGT. The V end lost 7 bases, the J end lost 6 bases, and 19 bases lay between the germline ends. The CDR3 is 15 residues long.

V gene TRBV7-2 combines with J gene TRBJ2-5, with 7 bases lining up with TRBD2. With 4 bases clipped from V and 5 bases from J, the junction kept 13 bases outside the gene matches. CDR1 and CDR2 from the germline V gene are SGHTA and FQGNSA. This CDR3 spans 16 amino acids. The CDR3 sequence: CASSSERDHEGETQYF. The CDR3 region has the DNA TGTGCCAGCAGCTCAGAGCGGGACCACGAGGGGGAGACCCAGTACTTC.

The chain carries TRBV28 and TRBJ2-3; D gene uncertain. This CDR3 contains 16 residues. V was shortened by 3 bases and J by 0 bases, with 13 bases between the two germline ends. Per the germline V gene, CDR1 is MDHEN and CDR2 is SYDVKM. The CDR3 is CASSFYETPSTDTQYF. In DNA form, the CDR3 reads TGTGCCAGCAGTTTTTATGAGACACCTAGCACAGATACGCAGTATTTT.

This clone appeared a single time. The CDR3 DNA follows: TGTGCCAGCAGTTCCGCCGGGACTGGCTCCTACGAGCAGTACTTC. Amino acid sequence: CASSSAGTGSYEQYF. The V and J genes are TRBV27 and TRBJ2-7, with D maybe TRBD2 (6 bases). CDR1 MNHEY and CDR2 SMNVEV come from the germline V gene (reference sequence). This CDR3 is 15 amino acids long. With 4 bases removed from V and 0 bases from J, the gap between germline ends came to 13 bases.

The chain links TRBV7-3 to TRBJ2-7; TRBD2 aligns across 7 bases. Germline V lookup: CDR1 SGHTA, CDR2 FQGTGA. Trimming at V came to 2 bases and at J to 4 bases, leaving 2 bases not matched to a gene. The CDR3 loop spans 13 amino acids. CDR3: CASSLGGGYEQYF. The DNA of the CDR3 is TGTGCCAGCAGCTTAGGCGGGGGTTACGAGCAGTACTTC.

On this clone itself: One end of the junction fails to match germline, which may point to a read error. The gene calls are TRBV13 and TRBJ1-2; possibly TRBD1 for D (5 bases). From germline, CDR1 is PRHDT and CDR2 FYEKMQ (reference sequence). The CDR3 spans 15 residues. The CDR3 nucleotides are TGTGCCAGCAGCCTAGGAGATGGGGCTCAGGCTGGCTACACCTTC. As protein: CASSLGDGAQAGYTF.

CDR3 coding DNA: TGTGCCAGCAGTTTAGAACAGGGCTATGGCTACACCTTC. The encoded protein is CASSLEQGYGYTF. This chain uses TRBV27 with TRBJ1-2; the D gene is possibly TRBD1 (6 bases). The germline V and J ends were trimmed by 2 bases and 4 bases, with 8 bases remaining between them. This CDR3 comprises 13 residues. CDR1 and CDR2 from the germline V gene are MNHEY and SMNVEV (reference sequence).

This chain links TRBV2 with TRBJ2-3; a possible D gene is TRBD2 (6 bases). The CDR3 has 17 residues. V was shortened by 8 bases and J by 0 bases, with 21 bases between the two germline ends. The V gene's germline CDR1 is SNHLY and CDR2 FYNNEI. CDR3 coding DNA: TGTGCCAGCTGGGGGGAGAAAATTAAGCGGAGCACAGATACGCAGTATTTT. Translating it yields CASWGEKIKRSTDTQYF.

The chain uses TRBV28 and TRBJ2-3; 11 nucleotides line up with TRBD2. The CDR3 has 14 amino acids. The germline V gene encodes CDR1 MDHEN and CDR2 SYDVKM. CDR3 coding DNA: TGTATAGCGGGAGGGGGGACTAGCACAGATACGCAGTATTTT. Its translation is CIAGGGTSTDTQYF.

This chain links TRBV6-5 with TRBJ1-1; 7 bases are a match to TRBD1. The germline CDR1 and CDR2 sequences are MNHEY and SVGAGI. After removal of 11 bases from V and 6 bases from J, the junction contained 6 bases not matched to a gene. The CDR3 covers 11 residues. CDR3 sequence (DNA): TGTGCCGCCGACAGGGAGCCTGAAGCTTTCTTT. It yields the protein CAADREPEAFF.

J is TRBJ2-1 and V is TRBV19, with TRBD2 identical over 14 bases. The CDR3 totals 14 residues. CDR1 and CDR2 (germline): LNHDA, SQIVND (reference sequence). Trimming removed 4 bases from V and 10 bases from J; junction bases left unmatched: 3. The CDR3 DNA is TGTGCCAGTAGTAGCGGACTAGCGGGGGGAGAGCAGTTCTTC. It yields the protein CASSSGLAGGEQFF.

The rearrangement joins TRBV27 to TRBJ2-1; 9 bases are shared with TRBD2. The CDR3 spans 15 residues. V lost 6 bases to trimming and J lost 5 bases; unmatched junction nucleotides: 8. Germline-derived CDR1 and CDR2 are MNHEY and SMNVEV (reference sequence). The CDR3 loop is CASSQQREVDNEQFF. CDR3 sequence (DNA): TGTGCCAGCAGCCAGCAGCGGGAGGTAGACAATGAGCAGTTCTTC.

The rearrangement uses TRBV5-1 and TRBJ1-2; 7 bases map to TRBD1. From germline, CDR1 is SGHRS and CDR2 YFSETQ. Trimming cost V 4 bases and J 6 bases; bases outside gene matches: 6. The CDR3 is 13 residues long. The CDR3 loop reads CASSVQGIDGYTF. The CDR3 region has the DNA TGCGCCAGCAGCGTACAGGGGATTGATGGCTACACCTTC.

The sample holds a few counts of this clone. V and J are TRBV6-5 and TRBJ1-1, with no clear D. V was pared by 2 bases and J by 3 bases, with 10 bases between. Germline CDR1 reads MNHEY; CDR2 reads SVGAGI. CDR3 length: 14 amino acids. The CDR3 here is CASSYRSKDTEAFF. CDR3 coding DNA: TGTGCCAGCAGTTACAGGAGTAAGGACACTGAAGCTTTCTTT.

Only one count was recorded for this clone. This chain joins TRBV5-1 and TRBJ2-6; D is unclear. CDR1 is SGHRS and CDR2 is YFSETQ in the germline V gene. Deletions cut 6 bases from V and 0 bases from J, with 7 bases between. The CDR3 runs to 14 residues. In DNA, the CDR3 is TGCGCCAGCACCCCAGGCTCTGGGGCCAACGTCCTGACTTTC. Protein: CASTPGSGANVLTF.

J is TRBJ2-1 and V is TRBV5-1; TRBD2 matches 10 bases. The CDR3 consists of 16 residues. The germline V gene encodes CDR1 SGHRS and CDR2 YFSETQ. With 4 bases clipped from V and 2 bases from J, the junction kept 6 bases outside the gene matches. CDR3 coding DNA: TGCGCCAGCAGCGAAATTAGCGGGAGGCCCTACAATGAGCAGTTCTTC. Translation: CASSEISGRPYNEQFF.

The chain carries TRBV10-3 and TRBJ1-5; TRBD1 agrees at 7 bases. This CDR3 is 16 amino acids long. Per germline, CDR1 ENHRY and CDR2 SYGVKD. Trimming at V came to 4 bases and at J to 3 bases, leaving 9 bases not matched to a gene. The CDR3 reads CAISAQGNKINQPQHF. CDR3 nucleotide sequence: TGTGCCATCAGTGCACAGGGGAATAAAATCAATCAGCCCCAGCATTTT.